The clone carrying this T cell receptor (beta chain) was detected a few times. The antigen is unknown. The hyperthyroidism was newly diagnosed and had lasted under 2 months; the patients were aged 18 to 65. Diagnoses used clinical symptoms, serum thyroxine and TRAb, thyroid ultrasound and orbital computed tomography. The data are from a study of T cells in Graves' hyperthyroidism and ophthalmopathy. The study's findings and limits: A model using 13 V-J features told ophthalmopathy apart from stable hyperthyroidism.

Germline-derived CDR1 and CDR2 are DFQATT and SNEGSKA (reference sequence). CDR3 length equals 15 residues. Trimming cost V 5 bases and J 1 base, with 15 bases left between them. It was RNA transcripts that yielded the amplified TCR beta CDR3 regions. Initially, a first-round RT-PCR of the TCR CDR3 employed the HTBI primer set. Using its own MiXCR run on the multiplex PCR reads, TCRdb lists one record per CDR3 protein. The sample gives 250,000 to 300,000 distinct CDR3 sequences, roughly 15% of which show up once; 30% is in the top ten. The chain couples TRBV20-1 to TRBJ1-5; D is unclear. The sequence derives from a woman between 50 and 59 years old with Graves' hyperthyroidism that later progressed to Graves' ophthalmopathy. The sample comprised blood. The CDR3 spells CSAPPGGWSNQPQHF. CDR3 DNA: TGCAGTGCTCCACCAGGCGGGTGGAGCAATCAGCCCCAGCATTTT.